Each of the 32 T cell receptor beta chains below was sequenced from the same sample in a study of cytomegalovirus exposure and HLA in healthy donors. PCR was performed using 60 Vbeta and 13 Jbeta primers. Profiled with immunoSEQ multiplex PCR; TCRdb holds only in-frame clones, not every one. The table lists around 150,000 clones, roughly 80% of them singletons. Sequenced sample: PBMCs. These receptors all stem from a man between 35 and 55 years old in good health and CMV-seropositive.

The chain is built from TRBV7-9 and TRBJ2-7; TRBD1 agrees at 7 bases. Germline values: CDR1 SEHNR, CDR2 FQNEAQ (reference sequence). The CDR3 has 14 amino acids. J lost 0 bases, V lost 5 bases, and 4 bases had no gene match. CDR3 protein: CASSRQGYSYEQYF. The CDR3 DNA reads as TGTGCCAGCAGCCGACAGGGATACTCCTACGAGCAGTACTTC.

The chain couples TRBV11-3 to TRBJ2-6; D gene ambiguous. V lost 5 bases and J 2 bases, leaving 4 bases between the germline ends. This CDR3 is built from 13 residues. CDR1 and CDR2 (germline): SGHNT, YENEEA. The CDR3 region is CASSPAGANVLTF. As DNA, the CDR3 is TGTGCCAGCAGCCCCGCTGGGGCCAACGTCCTGACTTTC. Full variable domain (rest looked up from reference TRBV11-3 and TRBJ2-6): EAGVVQSPRYKIIEKKQPVAFWCNPISGHNTLYWYLQNLGQGPELLIRYENEEAVDDSQLPKDRFSAERLKGVDSTLKIQPAELGDSAVYLCASSPAGANVLTFGAGSRLTVL.

The chain links TRBV11-2 to TRBJ2-1; 10 bases are shared with TRBD2. Unmatched junction bases numbered 5, after V lost 5 bases and J lost 4 bases. This CDR3 is 15 amino acids long. The germline CDR1 and CDR2 sequences are SGHAT and FQNNGV. The chain's CDR3 is CASSTGTSVYNEQFF. The CDR3 bases are TGTGCCAGCAGCACCGGGACTAGCGTATACAATGAGCAGTTCTTC.

This CDR3 is CASSTNNRQDYTF. In DNA, the CDR3 is TGTGCCAGCTCAACGAATAATCGACAGGACTACACCTTC. This sequence joins TRBV18 and TRBJ1-2, with D maybe TRBD1 (6 bases). The CDR3 extends over 13 amino acids. Germline V gene data show CDR1 as KGHSH and CDR2 as LQKENI. Trimming left V 5 bases short and J 10 bases short, with 17 bases between.

The chain combines TRBV6-1 with TRBJ1-1; 9 bases are a match to TRBD1. The germline V gene has CDR1 MNHNS and CDR2 SASEGT. CDR3 length equals 12 residues. Trimming removed 7 bases from V and 10 bases from J; junction bases left unmatched: 7. The CDR3 reads CASNDRGLRAFF. CDR3 DNA: TGTGCCAGCAATGACAGGGGGTTAAGAGCTTTCTTT.

This clone was observed a handful of times. The chain combines TRBV6-1 with TRBJ2-3; D might be TRBD2 (6 bases). The germline V and J ends were trimmed by 3 bases and 4 bases, with 14 bases remaining between them. CDR3 length equals 15 residues. The germline CDR1 and CDR2 sequences are MNHNS and SASEGT. The CDR3 DNA reads as TGTGCCAGCAGTGAGACGGGAGCAAGGTCAGATACGCAGTATTTT. Protein sequence: CASSETGARSDTQYF.

This clone was recorded a few times. The chain is built from TRBV7-6 and TRBJ1-1; a weak D match, TRBD1 (5 bases). The length of the CDR3 is 15 residues. CDR1 and CDR2 (germline): SGHVS, FNYEAQ. The germline V and J ends were trimmed by 5 bases and 2 bases, with 15 bases remaining between them. The CDR3 region has the DNA TGTGCCAGCAGCCCCCCTCAGGGTGTAAACACTGAAGCTTTCTTT. Its translation is CASSPPQGVNTEAFF.

The chain employs TRBV7-9 and TRBJ1-4; 7 positions match TRBD1. The germline gives CDR1 SEHNR, CDR2 FQNEAQ (reference sequence). V was clipped by 5 bases and J by 11 bases; unmatched bases: 14. The CDR3 spans 15 residues. The CDR3 nucleotides read TGTGCCAGCAGCACCCACAGGGGACCGACCGGGAAACTGTTTTTT. It yields the protein CASSTHRGPTGKLFF. Looking up the rest from reference TRBV7-9 and TRBJ1-4 gives the full variable domain: DTGVSQNPRHKITKRGQNVTFRCDPISEHNRLYWYRQTLGQGPEFLTYFQNEAQLEKSRLLSDRFSAERPKGSFSTLEIQRTEQGDSAMYLCASSTHRGPTGKLFFGSGTQLSVL.

Only one count was recorded for this clone. For the CDR3, the DNA is TGTGCCAGTACTCGTACGGGTTTTGGGGAAAAACTGTTTTTT. Its translation is CASTRTGFGEKLFF. J is TRBJ1-4 and V is TRBV19; D unclear. CDR3 size: 14 residues. Deletions cut 7 bases from V and 8 bases from J, with 17 bases between. Germline CDR1 and CDR2: LNHDA and SQIVND (reference sequence).

This rearrangement joins TRBV2 to TRBJ1-2; D is uncertain. This CDR3 has 11 residues. Trimming stripped 7 bases from V and 3 bases from J, with 6 bases between. Germline CDR1 SNHLY, CDR2 FYNNEI. CDR3 sequence (DNA): TGTGCCAGCACGAGGGACTATGGCTACACCTTC. Translation gives CASTRDYGYTF.

The count of this clone is one. The V call is TRBV25-1, the J call TRBJ2-2; maybe TRBD2 (5 bases). The V and J ends lost 2 bases and 5 bases respectively, with 12 bases between them. The CDR3 is 15 residues long. CDR1 is MGHDK, CDR2 SYGVNS, per germline. The CDR3 spells CASSELGRRTGELFF. The CDR3 DNA reads TGTGCCAGCAGTGAACTAGGCAGGAGGACCGGGGAGCTGTTTTTT.

Comments on this clone: Other DNA sequences in this specimen translate into the identical CDR3. The rearrangement links TRBV7-3 to TRBJ1-2; 10 bases are shared with TRBD1. V trimming: 5 bases; J trimming: 8 bases; junction bases outside the gene matches: 11. The CDR3 spans 15 residues. Germline V gene data show CDR1 as SGHTA and CDR2 as FQGTGA. CDR3 loop: CASSLETGGAYGYTF. DNA of the CDR3: TGTGCCAGCAGCCTAGAGACAGGGGGCGCTTACGGCTACACCTTC. The full variable domain, in which reference TRBV7-3 and TRBJ1-2 provide the parts outside the CDR3, is GAGVSQTPSNKVTEKGKYVELRCDPISGHTALYWYRQSLGQGPEFLIYFQGTGAADDSGLPNDRFFAVRPEGSVSTLKIQRTERGDSAVYLCASSLETGGAYGYTFGSGTRLTVV.

A remark on this clone: Other DNA sequences in the same sample also yield this CDR3. The chain is built from TRBV4-3 and TRBJ2-7, with TRBD2 matching over 10 bases. The ends lost 4 bases at V and 7 bases at J; junction bases unmatched: 4. CDR3 size: 13 residues. Germline V gene sequence: CDR1 LGHNA, CDR2 YSLEER. CDR3 protein: CASSPGLAVEQYF. The CDR3 DNA sequence: TGCGCCAGCAGCCCTGGACTAGCGGTGGAGCAGTACTTC.

The gene calls are TRBV9 and TRBJ1-4; possible D gene TRBD1, 5 bases. The V and J ends lost 2 bases and 5 bases respectively, with 10 bases between them. Germline V gene data show CDR1 as SGDLS and CDR2 as YYNGEE. This CDR3 spans 14 amino acids. CDR3 sequence: CASSVTALNEKLFF. In DNA, the CDR3 is TGTGCCAGCAGCGTGACAGCTCTAAATGAAAAACTGTTTTTT.

This sequence joins TRBV5-1 and TRBJ2-1, with 12 positions matching TRBD2. This CDR3 region has 17 residues. The germline gives CDR1 SGHRS, CDR2 YFSETQ. V was clipped by 2 bases and J by 2 bases; unmatched bases: 5. CDR3 DNA sequence: TGCGCCAGCAGCTTCCTAGCGGGAGGGCCCCCCTACAATGAGCAGTTCTTC. Protein: CASSFLAGGPPYNEQFF.

Only one count was recorded for this clone. This sequence joins TRBV7-9 and TRBJ1-1; D is undetermined. CDR1 is SEHNR and CDR2 is FQNEAQ in the germline V gene (reference sequence). The V and J ends lost 5 bases and 3 bases respectively, with 16 bases between them. The CDR3 has 15 residues. The CDR3: CASSPPFGRDTEAFF. The CDR3 DNA reads TGTGCCAGCAGCCCTCCATTCGGGAGGGACACTGAAGCTTTCTTT.

This clone has just a few counts. The rearrangement links TRBV29-1 to TRBJ2-7; D perhaps matches TRBD2 (5 bases). The germline V gene has CDR1 SQVTM and CDR2 ANQGSEA. The CDR3 spans 14 residues. V shed 4 bases and J shed 2 bases, with 15 bases lying between them. The CDR3: CSVAHGVGAYEQYF. In DNA, the CDR3 is TGCAGCGTTGCCCACGGGGTGGGAGCCTACGAGCAGTACTTC.

V is TRBV30 and J is TRBJ1-6; D is uncertain. The CDR3 is made up of 14 amino acids. The germline V and J ends were trimmed by 3 bases and 7 bases, with 13 bases remaining between them. Looked up from germline, CDR1 is GTSNPN and CDR2 is SVGIG (reference sequence). The CDR3 bases are TGTGCCTGGAGCGAGGGTTCGGTAAATTCACCCCTCCACTTT. Its translation is CAWSEGSVNSPLHF.

The rearrangement uses TRBV2 and TRBJ1-5; D not certain. The CDR3 runs to 13 residues. Germline CDR1 and CDR2: SNHLY and FYNNEI. V was trimmed by 8 bases and J by 6 bases, leaving 14 bases between them. CDR3 sequence: CASGSREGQPQHF. CDR3 nucleotides: TGTGCCAGCGGATCGAGGGAGGGTCAGCCCCAGCATTTT.

The chain uses TRBV7-8 and TRBJ2-1; 7 positions match TRBD2. Trimming took 1 base from V and 0 from J; bases not matched to a gene: 3. The CDR3 runs 16 residues. CDR1 and CDR2 (germline): SGHVS, FQNEAQ. CDR3 amino acids: CASSLVGGSSYNEQFF. CDR3 sequence (DNA): TGTGCCAGCAGCTTAGTGGGGGGGAGCTCCTACAATGAGCAGTTCTTC.

V and J are TRBV6-5 and TRBJ1-5, with D perhaps TRBD1 (5 bases). V was cut by 6 bases and J by 5 bases, with 17 bases left in between. The germline CDR1 and CDR2 sequences are MNHEY and SVGAGI. There are 15 residues in the CDR3. Here the CDR3 reads CASSPGLLAHQPQHF. CDR3 nucleotides: TGTGCCAGCAGCCCGGGACTCCTGGCACATCAGCCCCAGCATTTT.

The sample holds one count of this clone. The same CDR3 is also encoded by other DNA sequences in this sample. The chain employs TRBV9 and TRBJ2-5, with 10 bases aligning to TRBD2. The germline V gene encodes CDR1 SGDLS and CDR2 YYNGEE. The CDR3 totals 17 residues. After removal of 0 bases from V and 1 base from J, the junction contained 6 bases not matched to a gene. The CDR3: CASSVGGLARGQETQYF. The CDR3 DNA follows: TGTGCCAGCAGCGTAGGGGGACTAGCGCGGGGCCAAGAGACCCAGTACTTC.

The gene calls are TRBV27 and TRBJ2-7; no clear D gene. From germline, CDR1 is MNHEY and CDR2 SMNVEV (reference sequence). This CDR3 has 13 amino acids. The germline V and J ends were trimmed by 5 bases and 6 bases, with 14 bases remaining between them. The CDR3 loop is CASSPPLTGEQYF. The CDR3 region has the DNA TGTGCCAGCAGTCCCCCCTTGACGGGCGAGCAGTACTTC.

The chain joins TRBV9 to TRBJ2-7, with unresolved D. CDR1 is SGDLS, CDR2 YYNGEE, per germline. This CDR3 has 14 amino acids. V was trimmed by 2 bases and J by 0 bases, leaving 9 bases between them. This CDR3 reads CASSVSTISYEQYF. In DNA, the CDR3 is TGTGCCAGCAGCGTGTCCACAATCTCCTACGAGCAGTACTTC.

The chain is built from TRBV5-1 and TRBJ2-2; 10 positions agree with TRBD1. V was clipped by 3 bases and J by 7 bases; unmatched bases: 9. The CDR3 spans 16 residues. Germline V gives CDR1 SGHRS, CDR2 YFSETQ. CDR3 nucleotides: TGCGCCAGCAGCTCACGCCAGACAGGGGGCCTCGGGGAGCTGTTTTTT. Protein product: CASSSRQTGGLGELFF.

This clone has only one observation. The chain is built from TRBV23-1 and TRBJ2-7, with D perhaps TRBD2 (6 bases). TRBV23-1 qualifies as an ORF whose function is uncertain. V lost 4 bases and J 5 bases, leaving 15 bases between the germline ends. The CDR3 has 14 amino acids. DNA of the CDR3: TGCGCCAGCAGTCGGAACGGTCCGGGGGACGAGCAGTACTTC. Its protein product is CASSRNGPGDEQYF.

The chain couples TRBV12-5 to TRBJ2-5; possible D gene TRBD2, 5 bases. Germline CDR1 and CDR2: LGHNT and FRNRAP. The CDR3 is 16 residues long. V was cut by 4 bases and J by 5 bases, with 20 bases left in between. The chain's CDR3 is CASGSTLGLGPETQYF. CDR3 DNA sequence: TGTGCTAGTGGTTCGACTCTAGGACTCGGTCCGGAGACCCAGTACTTC.

This clone came up once. The V gene is TRBV5-8, the J gene TRBJ2-7; D is unclear. Between the trimmed V and J ends, which lost 1 base and 0 bases, there was a span of 14 bases. This CDR3 has 16 residues. CDR1 SGHTS and CDR2 YDEGEE come from the germline V gene. CDR3 bases: TGTGCCAGCAGCTTGTGGAGAGGATCTAGCTCCTACGAGCAGTACTTC. Amino acids: CASSLWRGSSSYEQYF.

Details on this clone: Other DNA variants within this sample encode the same CDR3. The rearrangement links TRBV6-5 to TRBJ2-1; TRBD2 matches 11 bases. CDR1 and CDR2 (germline): MNHEY, SVGAGI. Germline trimming cut 6 bases from V and 5 bases from J; bases unmatched to any gene: 6. The CDR3 has 15 residues. CDR3 region: CASRPLAGGDNEQFF. For the CDR3, the DNA is TGTGCCAGCAGACCCCTAGCGGGGGGTGACAATGAGCAGTTCTTC.

This clone was found once. The chain has TRBV5-5 and TRBJ2-7; 10 bases align to TRBD1. This CDR3 contains 15 residues. Germline V gives CDR1 SGHKS, CDR2 YYEKEE (reference sequence). V shed 5 bases, J shed 2 bases, and the junction held 7 bases outside the gene matches. The chain's CDR3 is CASSYRDRGTYEQYF. The CDR3 DNA sequence: TGTGCCAGCAGTTATCGGGACAGGGGTACCTACGAGCAGTACTTC.

The chain carries TRBV27 and TRBJ1-2, with D tentatively TRBD1 (6 bases). Germline V CDR1 and CDR2: MNHEY, SMNVEV (reference sequence). The CDR3 has 14 residues. V lost 5 bases and J 8 bases, leaving 18 bases between the germline ends. DNA for the CDR3: TGTGCCAGCAGTACCTCGCCAGGGGCATTGGGCTACACCTTC. Its protein is CASSTSPGALGYTF.

This chain connects TRBV5-6 to TRBJ1-5; TRBD1 is a possible D gene (5 bases). Germline V gene lookup returns CDR1 SGHDT and CDR2 YYEEEE. Between the trimmed V and J ends, which lost 3 bases and 4 bases, there was a span of 11 bases. The CDR3 has 14 residues. The CDR3 nucleotides are TGTGCCAGCAGCTATGGGGCAGGAAATCAGCCCCAGCATTTT. Translating it yields CASSYGAGNQPQHF.